The 19 T cell receptor beta chains below come from one sample, sequenced in a study of a mutant IDH1 vaccine in newly diagnosed glioma. Which antigens these TCRs recognize remains unknown. Time point noted: week 35, safety follow-up. Every vaccination contained 300 ug of the mutant IDH1 20-mer peptide and was paired with topical imiquimod. The table came from immunoSEQ multiplex PCR; TCRdb's copy has only in-frame clones and leaves some out. The sample lists about 30,000 clones; roughly 80% were seen once. The sequencing used PBMCs, collected from a glioma patient whose treatment included an IDH1 peptide vaccine. Receptors were obtained from a middle-aged woman with glioma.

The rearrangement uses TRBV5-6 and TRBJ2-7; D gene ambiguous. This CDR3 is built from 14 residues. V was cut by 0 bases and J by 2 bases, with 9 bases left in between. Germline V gene sequence: CDR1 SGHDT, CDR2 YYEEEE. This CDR3 reads CASSLAGTAYEQYF. The CDR3 DNA follows: TGTGCCAGCAGCTTGGCCGGTACAGCCTACGAGCAGTACTTC.

The genes are TRBV7-2 and TRBJ1-1; no firm D call. Trimming removed 4 bases at V and 0 bases at J, with 9 bases between. From germline, CDR1 is SGHTA and CDR2 FQGNSA. The length of the CDR3 is 14 residues. CDR3 loop: CASSSGRVNTEAFF. CDR3 sequence (DNA): TGTGCCAGCAGCTCCGGACGGGTGAACACTGAAGCTTTCTTT. Based on the CDR3 plus reference TRBV7-2 and TRBJ1-1, the full variable domain is GAGVSQSPSNKVTEKGKDVELRCDPISGHTALYWYRQSLGQGLEFLIYFQGNSAPDKSGLPSDRFSAERTGGSVSTLTIQRTQQEDSAVYLCASSSGRVNTEAFFGQGTRLTVV.

This sequence joins TRBV9 and TRBJ1-2, with D tentatively TRBD1 (6 bases). CDR3 size: 14 residues. Trimming removed 1 base at V and 6 bases at J, with 13 bases between. Germline V CDR1 and CDR2: SGDLS, YYNGEE. The CDR3 coding sequence is TGTGCCAGCAGCGTAATCGGGACAAACCATGGCTACACCTTC. Its translation is CASSVIGTNHGYTF.

This clone has only a few counts. This chain connects TRBV7-6 to TRBJ1-2, with D perhaps matching TRBD1 (6 bases). CDR1 and CDR2 from the germline V gene are SGHVS and FNYEAQ. The ends were cut back, 1 base at V and 5 bases at J, with 14 bases in the middle. The CDR3 is 15 residues long. CDR3 nucleotide sequence: TGTGCCAGCAGCTTAGACGGGGGGCGGTGGTATGGCTACACCTTC. Amino acid sequence: CASSLDGGRWYGYTF.

This clone was recorded a few times. The rearrangement joins TRBV21-1 to TRBJ2-2; TRBD1 is taken as the D call from the table, unchecked against the DNA. TRBV21-1 is described as a pseudogene. The CDR3 consists of 20 residues. The CDR3: CASSKVTGQGKVGGTGELFF. The CDR3 DNA reads as TGTGCCAGCAGCAAAGTAACAGGACAGGGAAAGGTCGGTGGCACCGGGGAGCTGTTTTTT.

For the CDR3, the DNA is TGTGCCAGCAGTGAATGGAGGGGGCAGGACGCTGAAGCTTTCTTT. Protein sequence: CASSEWRGQDAEAFF. This sequence joins TRBV2 and TRBJ1-1, with 7 bases aligning to TRBD1. The V and J ends lost 2 bases and 6 bases, in that order; junction bases with no gene match: 9. Per the germline V gene, CDR1 is SNHLY and CDR2 is FYNNEI. The CDR3 runs 15 residues.

V is TRBV7-6 and J is TRBJ1-6; possibly TRBD1 for D (6 bases). Trimming removed 1 base from V and 0 bases from J, with 13 bases in between. CDR1 is SGHVS and CDR2 is FNYEAQ in the germline V gene. The CDR3 totals 18 residues. The CDR3 nucleotides are TGTGCCAGCAGCTTAGGGGGGGCGGCTAGCTCCTATAATTCACCCCTCCACTTT. Its protein product is CASSLGGAASSYNSPLHF.

J is TRBJ2-2 and V is TRBV19; TRBD1 is a possible D gene (9 bases). CDR1 is LNHDA, CDR2 SQIVND, per germline (reference sequence). Trimming left V 5 bases short and J 5 bases short, with 24 bases between. The CDR3 totals 18 residues. The CDR3 DNA sequence: TGTGCCAGTAGTCGGGACAGGGAGGGGACTAGACGGACCGGGGAGCTGTTTTTT. Amino acids: CASSRDREGTRRTGELFF.

This clone was counted a few times. V gene TRBV30 combines with J gene TRBJ1-5; 9 bases match TRBD1. The V gene's germline CDR1 is GTSNPN and CDR2 SVGIG (reference sequence). Trimming at V came to 3 bases and at J to 8 bases, leaving 14 bases not matched to a gene. The CDR3 covers 16 residues. The CDR3 sequence is CAWSVSGGTGKEPQHF. CDR3 nucleotides: TGTGCCTGGAGCGTATCCGGCGGGACAGGGAAAGAGCCCCAGCATTTT.

This chain uses TRBV5-6 with TRBJ2-7, with 8 bases matching TRBD2. Trimming took 6 bases from V and 2 from J; bases not matched to a gene: 10. The CDR3 is 15 residues long. Germline V lookup: CDR1 SGHDT, CDR2 YYEEEE. The CDR3 spells CASIERGGGPYEQYF. The CDR3 DNA sequence: TGTGCCAGCATCGAACGAGGCGGGGGGCCCTACGAGCAGTACTTC.

This chain joins TRBV6-5 and TRBJ2-2; D is possibly TRBD2 (5 bases). The CDR3 covers 15 residues. CDR1 and CDR2 from the germline V gene are MNHEY and SVGAGI. V was clipped by 4 bases and J by 5 bases, with 14 bases between them. CDR3 in DNA: TGTGCCAGCAGTTTCCACGGGTGGAGGACCGGGGAGCTGTTTTTT. Translation gives CASSFHGWRTGELFF.

This chain joins TRBV13 and TRBJ2-7; TRBD2 aligns across 8 bases. Germline V CDR1 and CDR2: PRHDT, FYEKMQ (reference sequence). The CDR3 sequence is 17 residues long. V shed 0 bases and J 6 bases; nucleotides not matched to a gene: 13. This CDR3 is CASSLGGRALGGGEQYF. The CDR3 DNA is TGTGCCAGCAGCTTAGGCGGGAGGGCCCTAGGTGGAGGCGAGCAGTACTTC.

V is TRBV2 and J is TRBJ1-2; 7 bases map to TRBD1. The germline CDR1 and CDR2 sequences are SNHLY and FYNNEI. There are 14 residues in the CDR3. The J segment lost 6 bases and the V segment lost 6 bases, leaving 10 bases of the junction unmatched. CDR3 in amino acids: CASSHYTGENGYTF. The CDR3 nucleotides read TGTGCCAGCAGCCACTATACAGGGGAGAATGGCTACACCTTC.

J is TRBJ1-4 and V is TRBV6-1; D not resolved. The CDR3 length is 14 residues. CDR1 is MNHNS and CDR2 is SASEGT in the germline V gene. V was cut by 7 bases and J by 5 bases, with 14 bases left in between. The CDR3 loop reads CASNRDGRNEKLFF. DNA for the CDR3: TGTGCCAGCAACAGAGACGGCCGGAATGAAAAACTGTTTTTT.

The chain joins TRBV7-9 to TRBJ1-4, with D perhaps matching TRBD1 (6 bases). CDR1 SEHNR and CDR2 FQNEAQ come from the germline V gene (reference sequence). V lost 8 bases, J lost 3 bases, and 13 bases lay in between. This CDR3 spans 14 amino acids. The CDR3 DNA follows: TGTGCCAGCCAGGAGGGGGGTCCTAATGAAAAACTGTTTTTT. Translating gives CASQEGGPNEKLFF.

The J gene is TRBJ2-7, the V gene TRBV10-1; 11 positions agree with TRBD1. The CDR3 has 13 residues. Germline V gene sequence: CDR1 WNHNN, CDR2 SYGVQD (reference sequence). V shed 6 bases, J shed 7 bases, and the junction held 5 bases outside the gene matches. The CDR3 bases are TGCGCCAGCAGGCGGGACAGGGGGAGTGAGCAGTACTTC. Amino acids: CASRRDRGSEQYF.

This chain's CDR3 is CASSRPVEEGYTF. DNA for the CDR3: TGTGCCAGCTCTCGTCCAGTTGAGGAGGGCTACACCTTC. The V gene is TRBV18, the J gene TRBJ1-2; D remains ambiguous. With 6 bases removed from V and 8 bases from J, the gap between germline ends came to 16 bases. The CDR3 has 13 residues. Germline values: CDR1 KGHSH, CDR2 LQKENI.

V is TRBV2 and J is TRBJ2-7; perhaps TRBD2 as D (6 bases). CDR3 size: 16 residues. Germline CDR1 is SNHLY and CDR2 is FYNNEI. Deletions cut 8 bases from V and 5 bases from J, with 25 bases between. The CDR3 is CASVPPKGFGGNEQYF. The CDR3 DNA sequence: TGTGCCAGCGTCCCCCCGAAAGGGTTCGGCGGGAACGAGCAGTACTTC.

The V gene is TRBV10-1, the J gene TRBJ2-7; 8 nucleotides align to TRBD1. The germline CDR1 and CDR2 sequences are WNHNN and SYGVQD (reference sequence). Trimming removed 2 bases from V and 5 bases from J; junction bases left unmatched: 8. CDR3 length: 15 residues. The CDR3 sequence is CASSEALAGGNEQYF. The DNA for the CDR3 is TGCGCCAGCAGTGAGGCTTTGGCAGGGGGCAACGAGCAGTACTTC.